A selection of T cell receptor beta chains follows, all from one sample in a study of blood T cell repertoires in COVID-19. Profiling relied on immunoSEQ multiplex PCR, and the TCRdb table lists in-frame clones only, not all of them. The sample consists of about 140,000 clones, about 80% of them appearing once. Material: PBMCs or T cells enriched from blood (not recorded which). These receptors came from a woman under 30 who had been exposed to COVID-19. Both conserved end residues are part of each CDR3. D genes are given only for firm matches. Expanded clones get a size class; other rows say once, few or many, or leave the size out.

V gene: TRBV18; J gene: TRBJ2-7; D gene: NA; clone size: once; CDR3 DNA: TGTGCCAGCTCACCGATACAGGAAACCCTTTACGAGCAGTACTTC; CDR3 protein: CASSPIQETLYEQYF
V gene: TRBV3-1/TRBV3-2; J gene: TRBJ2-1; D gene: NA; clone size: NA; CDR3 DNA: TGTGCCAGCAGCCAAGTAATTAGTCAGGGTGAGCAGTTCTTC; CDR3 protein: CASSQVISQGEQFF
V gene: TRBV9; J gene: TRBJ2-3; D gene: NA; clone size: NA; CDR3 DNA: TGTGCCAGCAGCGTAGCACAGGCGGCAGATACGCAGTATTTT; CDR3 protein: CASSVAQAADTQYF
V gene: TRBV18; J gene: TRBJ1-1; D gene: NA; clone size: NA; CDR3 DNA: TGTGCCAGCTCACCTATGTCACAGATTAACACTGAAGCTTTCTTT; CDR3 protein: CASSPMSQINTEAFF
V gene: TRBV19; J gene: TRBJ1-5; D gene: NA; clone size: NA; CDR3 DNA: TGTGCCAGTAGTATATTACAGAGCAATCAGCCCCAGCATTTT; CDR3 protein: CASSILQSNQPQHF
V gene: TRBV10-1; J gene: TRBJ2-7; D gene: NA; clone size: NA; CDR3 DNA: TGCGCCAGCAGTGAGTCTATCTTTGAGGGCTACGAGCAGTACTTC; CDR3 protein: CASSESIFEGYEQYF
V gene: TRBV18; J gene: TRBJ2-1; D gene: NA; clone size: NA; CDR3 DNA: TGTGCCAGCTCACCAGAGAGGGCAGAGCAGTTCTTC; CDR3 protein: CASSPERAEQFF
V gene: TRBV4-1; J gene: TRBJ2-1; D gene: NA; clone size: NA; CDR3 DNA: TGCGCCAGCAGCCAAGTTGCGCGCTCCTACAATGAGCAGTTCTTC; CDR3 protein: CASSQVARSYNEQFF
V gene: TRBV2; J gene: TRBJ2-2; D gene: NA; clone size: NA; CDR3 DNA: TGTGCCGCCTTAGGATCAGGGGACACCGGGGAGCTGTTTTTT; CDR3 protein: CAALGSGDTGELFF
V gene: TRBV9; J gene: TRBJ2-1; D gene: TRBD2; clone size: once; CDR3 DNA: TGTGCCAGCAGCGCCGAACCAACTAGCGGGAGGGCCGATGAGCAGTTCTTC; CDR3 protein: CASSAEPTSGRADEQFF
V gene: TRBV27; J gene: TRBJ1-1; D gene: NA; clone size: NA; CDR3 DNA: TGTGCCAGCAGTCTGCACAGGGTTAACACTGAAGCTTTCTTT; CDR3 protein: CASSLHRVNTEAFF
V gene: TRBV27; J gene: TRBJ1-5; D gene: NA; clone size: once; CDR3 DNA: TGTGCCAGCAGCCCAGGGGTGAGGGGCAATCAGCCCCAGCATTTT; CDR3 protein: CASSPGVRGNQPQHF
V gene: TRBV4-1; J gene: TRBJ2-7; D gene: TRBD1; clone size: NA; CDR3 DNA: TGCGCCAGCAGCCAACCGGGACAGAGATTAAAGCAGTACTTC; CDR3 protein: CASSQPGQRLKQYF
V gene: TRBV5-4; J gene: TRBJ1-1; D gene: NA; clone size: once; CDR3 DNA: TGTGCCAGCAGCTCATCGGGGAAGACTGAAGCTTTCTTT; CDR3 protein: CASSSSGKTEAFF
V gene: TRBV6-5; J gene: TRBJ2-7; D gene: NA; clone size: NA; CDR3 DNA: TGTGCCAGCAGTTACTCCAGGGGCTCCTACGAGCAGTACTTC; CDR3 protein: CASSYSRGSYEQYF
V gene: TRBV19; J gene: TRBJ1-6; D gene: NA; clone size: NA; CDR3 DNA: TGTGCCAGTAGAGTTTTTCCGGGGAGCGGATCACCCCTCCACTTT; CDR3 protein: CASRVFPGSGSPLHF
V gene: TRBV5-4; J gene: TRBJ2-1; D gene: TRBD2; clone size: NA; CDR3 DNA: TGTGCCAGCAGCTTGGCTAGCGGGGGGACCTCCTACAATGAGCAGTTCTTC; CDR3 protein: CASSLASGGTSYNEQFF